Given below is one TCR beta chain in context. The data derive from a study of blood T cell repertoires in COVID-19. Study details: The United States, Italy and Spain were the sources of the acute and convalescent COVID-19 samples. PBMCs, B-cell-depleted T cells, or T cells provided the cDNA or gDNA that made up the material.

This CDR3 region has 14 residues. V was trimmed by 5 bases and J by 1 base, leaving 9 bases between them. Germline-derived CDR1 and CDR2 are SNHLY and FYNNEI. Under the authors' procedure: The authors estimated nucleated cell counts from reference gene primer amplification. Profiling relied on immunoSEQ multiplex PCR, and the TCRdb table lists in-frame clones only, not all of them. Clone size and V and J calls were adopted from that table, with D and trimming inferred from the DNA. This sample has 84,000 or so clones; about 80% occur once, and the top ten carry under 25%. The sample was peripheral blood. The chain uses TRBV2 and TRBJ1-5; a possible D gene is TRBD1 (6 bases). The sequence derives from a woman older than 75 with acute or convalescent COVID-19. CDR3 residues: CASSNRESNQPQHF. The CDR3 DNA reads TGTGCCAGCAGTAACAGGGAAAGCAATCAGCCCCAGCATTTT.